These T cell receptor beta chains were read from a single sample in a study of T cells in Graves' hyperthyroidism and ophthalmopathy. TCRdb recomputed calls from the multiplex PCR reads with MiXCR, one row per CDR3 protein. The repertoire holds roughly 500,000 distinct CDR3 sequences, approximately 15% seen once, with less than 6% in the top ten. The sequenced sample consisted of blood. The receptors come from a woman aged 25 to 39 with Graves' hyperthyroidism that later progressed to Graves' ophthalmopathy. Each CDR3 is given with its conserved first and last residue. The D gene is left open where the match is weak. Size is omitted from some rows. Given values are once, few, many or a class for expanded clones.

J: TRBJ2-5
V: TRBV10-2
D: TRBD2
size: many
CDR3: CASSESSGSVETQYF
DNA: TGCGCCAGCAGTGAATCTAGCGGGAGTGTGGAGACCCAGTACTTC

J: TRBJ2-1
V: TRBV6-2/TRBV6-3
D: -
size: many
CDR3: CASSHNEQFF
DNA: TGTGCCAGCAGTCACAATGAGCAGTTCTTC

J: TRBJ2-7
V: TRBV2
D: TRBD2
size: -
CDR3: CASGTGTSGYEQYF
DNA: TGTGCCAGCGGAACCGGGACTAGCGGGTACGAGCAGTACTTC

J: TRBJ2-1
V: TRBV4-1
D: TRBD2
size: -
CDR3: CASSQFPPSGRVGEQFF
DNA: TGCGCCAGCAGCCAATTTCCTCCTAGCGGGAGGGTAGGTGAGCAGTTCTTC

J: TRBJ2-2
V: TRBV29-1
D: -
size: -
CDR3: CSVKDAGGELFF
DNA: TGCAGCGTTAAAGACGCAGGCGGGGAGCTGTTTTTT

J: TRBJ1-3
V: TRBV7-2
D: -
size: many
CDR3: CASSSAEGNTIYF
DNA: TGTGCCAGCAGCTCCGCAGAAGGAAACACCATATATTTT

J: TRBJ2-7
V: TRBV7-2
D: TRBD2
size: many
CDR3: CASSPASGPSYEQYF
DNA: TGTGCCAGCAGCCCTGCTAGCGGGCCCTCCTACGAGCAGTACTTC

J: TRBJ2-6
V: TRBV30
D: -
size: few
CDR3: CAWMGGSGANVLTF
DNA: TGTGCCTGGATGGGGGGATCTGGGGCCAACGTCCTGACTTTC

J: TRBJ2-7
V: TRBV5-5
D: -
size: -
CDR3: CASSLQEGPYEQYF
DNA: TGTGCCAGCAGCTTGCAAGAGGGGCCCTACGAGCAGTACTTC

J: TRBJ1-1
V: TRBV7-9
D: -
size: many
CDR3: CASSLSTPLNTEAFF
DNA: TGTGCCAGCAGCCTATCGACACCCTTGAACACTGAAGCTTTCTTT

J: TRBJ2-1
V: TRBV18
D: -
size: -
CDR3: CASSPYPGSNGQFF
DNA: TGTGCCAGCTCACCGTATCCGGGATCGAACGGGCAGTTCTTC

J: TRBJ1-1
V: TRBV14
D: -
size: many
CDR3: CASSHGTGGMNTEAFF
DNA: TGTGCCAGCAGCCATGGAACTGGGGGGATGAACACTGAAGCTTTCTTT

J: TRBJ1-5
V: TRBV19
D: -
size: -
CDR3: CASSIGDTSQPQHF
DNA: TGTGCCAGTAGTATCGGCGACACCAGTCAGCCCCAGCATTTT

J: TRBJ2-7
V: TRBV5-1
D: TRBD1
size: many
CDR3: CASSLAGTASSYEQYF
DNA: TGCGCCAGCAGCTTGGCCGGGACAGCTAGCTCCTACGAGCAGTACTTC

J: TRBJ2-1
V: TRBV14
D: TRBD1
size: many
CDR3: CASSYRGSYNEQFF
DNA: TGTGCCAGCAGCTACAGGGGTAGTTACAATGAGCAGTTCTTC

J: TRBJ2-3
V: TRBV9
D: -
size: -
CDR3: CASSAWGDTQYF
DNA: TGTGCCAGCAGCGCGTGGGGAGATACGCAGTATTTT

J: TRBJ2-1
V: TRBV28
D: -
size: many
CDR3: CASSQGGAGNNEQFF
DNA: TGTGCCAGCAGTCAGGGGGGCGCGGGAAACAATGAGCAGTTCTTC

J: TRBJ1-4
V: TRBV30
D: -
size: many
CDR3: CAWRDGQSVNEKLFF
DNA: TGTGCCTGGAGGGACGGACAGAGCGTAAATGAAAAACTGTTTTTT

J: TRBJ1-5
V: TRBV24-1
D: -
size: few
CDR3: CATSDPFGGTNQPQHF
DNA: TGTGCCACCAGTGACCCGTTCGGGGGAACCAATCAGCCCCAGCATTTT

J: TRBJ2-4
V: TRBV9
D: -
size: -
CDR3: CASRHVRNSGPAKNIQYF
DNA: TGTGCCAGCAGACACGTGAGGAATAGCGGACCAGCCAAAAACATTCAGTACTTC

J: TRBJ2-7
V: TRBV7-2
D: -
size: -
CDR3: CASVGAPSSYEQYF
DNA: TGTGCCAGCGTCGGGGCCCCGAGCTCCTACGAGCAGTACTTC

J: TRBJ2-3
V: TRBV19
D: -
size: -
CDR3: CAVRPRGLGDTQYF
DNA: TGTGCCGTGAGGCCTCGGGGGCTGGGGGATACGCAGTATTTT

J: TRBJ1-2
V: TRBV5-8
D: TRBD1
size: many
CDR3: CASSGDRGDDGYTF
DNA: TGTGCCAGCAGCGGGGACAGGGGGGACGATGGCTACACCTTC

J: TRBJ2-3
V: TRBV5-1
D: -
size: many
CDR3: CASSLFLPADTQYF
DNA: TGCGCCAGCAGCTTGTTTCTTCCGGCAGATACGCAGTATTTT

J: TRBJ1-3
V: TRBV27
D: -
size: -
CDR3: CASSRLGGGRNTIYF
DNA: TGTGCCAGCAGTCGCCTGGGGGGGGGCCGAAACACCATATATTTT

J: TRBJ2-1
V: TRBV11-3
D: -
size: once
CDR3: CAGSPGAPGTQFF
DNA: TGTGCCGGCAGCCCAGGGGCCCCCGGCACGCAGTTCTTC

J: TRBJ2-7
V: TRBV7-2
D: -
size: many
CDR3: CASSLMGLSSYEQYF
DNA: TGTGCCAGCAGCTTAATGGGCCTAAGCTCCTACGAGCAGTACTTC

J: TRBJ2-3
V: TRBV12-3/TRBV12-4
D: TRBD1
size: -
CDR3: CASSGRGRFKNTQYF
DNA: TGTGCCAGCAGTGGCAGGGGGCGGTTCAAAAATACGCAGTATTTT

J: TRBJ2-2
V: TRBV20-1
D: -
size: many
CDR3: CSARRRGRSTGELFF
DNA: TGCAGTGCTAGAAGGCGGGGTAGGAGCACCGGGGAGCTGTTTTTT

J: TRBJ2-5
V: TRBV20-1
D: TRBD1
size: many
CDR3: CSAREGGQGQETQYF
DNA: TGCAGTGCTAGAGAGGGGGGACAGGGGCAAGAGACCCAGTACTTC

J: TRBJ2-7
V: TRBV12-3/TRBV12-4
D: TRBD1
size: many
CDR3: CASSPGTEPYEQYF
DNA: TGTGCCAGCAGCCCGGGGACAGAGCCCTACGAGCAGTACTTC

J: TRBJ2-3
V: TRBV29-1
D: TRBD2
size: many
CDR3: CSVETPSGRTDTQYF
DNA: TGCAGCGTCGAAACCCCTAGCGGGCGCACAGATACGCAGTATTTT

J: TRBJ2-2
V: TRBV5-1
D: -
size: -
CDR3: CASSLSATDYTGELFF
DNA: TGCGCCAGCAGCTTGAGTGCGACAGACTACACCGGGGAGCTGTTTTTT

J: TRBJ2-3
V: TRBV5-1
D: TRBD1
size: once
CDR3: CASSLSPGQGGGTDTQYF
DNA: TGCGCCAGCAGCTTGAGCCCGGGACAGGGGGGAGGCACAGATACGCAGTATTTT

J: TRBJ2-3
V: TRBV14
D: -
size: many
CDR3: CASSQFHTDTQYF
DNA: TGTGCCAGCAGCCAATTCCACACAGATACGCAGTATTTT

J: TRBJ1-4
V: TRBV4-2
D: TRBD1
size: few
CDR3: CASSQEQGATNEKLFF
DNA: TGTGCCAGCAGCCAGGAACAGGGGGCAACTAATGAAAAACTGTTTTTT

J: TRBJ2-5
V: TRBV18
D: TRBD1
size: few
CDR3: CASSPMGQTETQYF
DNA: TGTGCCAGCTCACCAATGGGACAGACAGAGACCCAGTACTTC

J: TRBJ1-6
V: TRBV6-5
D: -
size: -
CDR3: CASSYSGGQGLYNSPLHF
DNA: TGTGCCAGCAGTTACTCGGGGGGGCAGGGTCTGTACAATTCACCCCTCCACTTT

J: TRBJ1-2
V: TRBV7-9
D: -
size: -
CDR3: CASSFGEVYTF
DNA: TGTGCCAGCAGCTTTGGGGAGGTCTACACCTTC

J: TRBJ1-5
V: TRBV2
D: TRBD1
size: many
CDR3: CASSDTGEWVNQPQHF
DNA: TGTGCCAGCAGCGATACAGGGGAGTGGGTCAATCAGCCCCAGCATTTT

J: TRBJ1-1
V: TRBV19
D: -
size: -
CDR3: CASTAGRVNTEAFF
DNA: TGTGCCAGTACGGCAGGCAGGGTTAACACTGAAGCTTTCTTT

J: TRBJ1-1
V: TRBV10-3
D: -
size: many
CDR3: CAISPHGRDMNTEAFF
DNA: TGTGCCATCAGCCCCCACGGCCGTGATATGAACACTGAAGCTTTCTTT

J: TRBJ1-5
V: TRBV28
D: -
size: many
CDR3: CASTGESNQPQHF
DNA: TGTGCCAGCACAGGGGAGAGCAATCAGCCCCAGCATTTT

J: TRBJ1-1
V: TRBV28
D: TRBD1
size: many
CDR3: CASSSGGASDTEAFF
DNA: TGTGCCAGCAGTTCAGGGGGCGCCTCGGACACTGAAGCTTTCTTT

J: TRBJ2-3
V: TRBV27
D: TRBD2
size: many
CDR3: CASSLILAGTDTQYF
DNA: TGTGCCAGCAGTTTGATACTAGCGGGGACAGATACGCAGTATTTT

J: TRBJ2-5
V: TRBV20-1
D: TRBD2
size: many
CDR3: CSAPPLAGGEETQYF
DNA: TGCAGTGCTCCACCCCTAGCGGGAGGCGAAGAGACCCAGTACTTC

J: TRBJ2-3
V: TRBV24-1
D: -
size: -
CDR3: CATSDLRDTMSTDTQYF
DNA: TGTGCCACCAGTGATTTACGGGACACCATGAGCACAGATACGCAGTATTTT

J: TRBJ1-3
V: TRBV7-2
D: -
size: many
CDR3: CASSSRDRGNTIYF
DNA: TGTGCCAGCAGCTCTCGAGACAGAGGAAACACCATATATTTT

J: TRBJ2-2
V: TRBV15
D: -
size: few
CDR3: CATSRLRETRGELFF
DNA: TGTGCCACCAGCCGTTTGCGGGAAACGAGGGGGGAGCTGTTTTTT

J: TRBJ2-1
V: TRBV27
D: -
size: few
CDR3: CASSFLGQGQFF
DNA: TGTGCCAGCAGTTTTTTAGGGCAGGGGCAGTTCTTC

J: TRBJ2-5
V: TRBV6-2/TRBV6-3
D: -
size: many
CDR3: CATSPTTVQETQYF
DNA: TGTGCCACCTCCCCTACGACAGTCCAAGAGACCCAGTACTTC

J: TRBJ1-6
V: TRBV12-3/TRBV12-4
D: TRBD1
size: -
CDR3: CASSPGTGGDNSPLHF
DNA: TGTGCCAGCAGTCCCGGGACAGGGGGGGATAATTCACCCCTCCACTTT

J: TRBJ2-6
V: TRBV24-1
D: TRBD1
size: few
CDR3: CATSDRDRVSSGANVLTF
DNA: TGTGCCACCAGTGATCGGGACAGGGTAAGCTCTGGGGCCAACGTCCTGACTTTC

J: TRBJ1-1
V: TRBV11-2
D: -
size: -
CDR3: CASSLRFGTTEAFF
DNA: TGTGCCAGCAGCTTGAGGTTCGGAACAACTGAAGCTTTCTTT

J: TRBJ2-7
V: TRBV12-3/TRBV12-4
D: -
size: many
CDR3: CASSLLGEQYF
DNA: TGTGCCAGCAGTTTACTCGGCGAGCAGTACTTC

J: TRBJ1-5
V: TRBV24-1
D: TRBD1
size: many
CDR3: CATSDTTGIAQPQHF
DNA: TGTGCCACCAGTGACACGACAGGGATCGCCCAGCCCCAGCATTTT

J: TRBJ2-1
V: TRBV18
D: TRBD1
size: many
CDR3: CASSPGQGDNEQFF
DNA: TGTGCCAGCTCACCGGGACAGGGAGACAATGAGCAGTTCTTC